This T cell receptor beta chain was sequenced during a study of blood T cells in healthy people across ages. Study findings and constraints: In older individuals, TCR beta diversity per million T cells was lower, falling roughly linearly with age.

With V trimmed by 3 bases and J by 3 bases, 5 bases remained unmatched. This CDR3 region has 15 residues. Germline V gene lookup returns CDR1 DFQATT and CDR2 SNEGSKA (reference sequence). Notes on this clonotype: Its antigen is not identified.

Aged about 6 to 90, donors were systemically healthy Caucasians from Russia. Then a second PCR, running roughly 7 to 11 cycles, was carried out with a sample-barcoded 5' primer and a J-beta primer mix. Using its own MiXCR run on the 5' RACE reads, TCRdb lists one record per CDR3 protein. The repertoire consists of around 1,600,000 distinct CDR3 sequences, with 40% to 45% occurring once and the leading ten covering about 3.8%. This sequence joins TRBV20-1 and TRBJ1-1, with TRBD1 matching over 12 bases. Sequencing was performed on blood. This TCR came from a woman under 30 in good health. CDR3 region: CSARGTGGGHTEAFF. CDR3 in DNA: TGCAGTGCTAGGGGGACAGGGGGCGGGCACACTGAAGCTTTCTTT.